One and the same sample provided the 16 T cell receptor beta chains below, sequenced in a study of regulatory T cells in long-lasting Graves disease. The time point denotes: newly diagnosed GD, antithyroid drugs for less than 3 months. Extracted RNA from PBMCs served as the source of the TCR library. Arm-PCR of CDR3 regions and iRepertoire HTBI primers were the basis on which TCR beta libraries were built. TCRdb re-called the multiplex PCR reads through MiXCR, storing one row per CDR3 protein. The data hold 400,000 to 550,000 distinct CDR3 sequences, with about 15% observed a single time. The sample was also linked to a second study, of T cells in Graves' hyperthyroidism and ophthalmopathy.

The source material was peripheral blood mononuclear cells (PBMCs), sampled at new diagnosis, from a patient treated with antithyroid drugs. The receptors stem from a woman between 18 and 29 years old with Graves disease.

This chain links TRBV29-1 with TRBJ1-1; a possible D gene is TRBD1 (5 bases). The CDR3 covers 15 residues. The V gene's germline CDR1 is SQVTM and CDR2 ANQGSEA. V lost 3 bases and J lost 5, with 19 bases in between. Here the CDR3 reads CSVDDRPGVRTEAFF. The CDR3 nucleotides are TGCAGCGTTGACGACCGCCCGGGGGTAAGGACTGAAGCTTTCTTT.

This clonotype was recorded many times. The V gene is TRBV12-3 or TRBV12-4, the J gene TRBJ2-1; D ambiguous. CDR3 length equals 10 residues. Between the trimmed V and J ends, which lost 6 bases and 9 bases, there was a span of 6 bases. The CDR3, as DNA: TGTGCCAGCAGAGGTGGTGAGCAGTTCTTC. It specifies CASRGGEQFF.

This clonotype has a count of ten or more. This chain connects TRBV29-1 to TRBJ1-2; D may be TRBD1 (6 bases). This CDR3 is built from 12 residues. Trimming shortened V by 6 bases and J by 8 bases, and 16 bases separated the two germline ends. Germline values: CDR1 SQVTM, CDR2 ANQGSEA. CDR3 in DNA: TGCAGCGTACGGACAGCCGATTTAGGCTACACCTTC. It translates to CSVRTADLGYTF.

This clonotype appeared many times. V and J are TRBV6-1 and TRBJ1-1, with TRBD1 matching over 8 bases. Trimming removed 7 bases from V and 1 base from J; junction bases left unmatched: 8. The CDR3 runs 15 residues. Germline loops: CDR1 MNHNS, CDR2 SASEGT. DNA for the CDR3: TGTGCCAGCAACCCAAAGACAGGGGCGAACACTGAAGCTTTCTTT. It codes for CASNPKTGANTEAFF.

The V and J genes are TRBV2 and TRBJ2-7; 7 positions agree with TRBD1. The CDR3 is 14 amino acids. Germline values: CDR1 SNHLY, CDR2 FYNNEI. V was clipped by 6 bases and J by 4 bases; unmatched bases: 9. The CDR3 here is CASSLGQPRYEQYF. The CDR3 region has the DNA TGTGCCAGCAGCTTGGGACAGCCACGGTACGAGCAGTACTTC. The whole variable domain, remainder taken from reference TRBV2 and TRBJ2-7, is EPEVTQTPSHQVTQMGQEVILRCVPISNHLYFYWYRQILGQKVEFLVSFYNNEISEKSEIFDDQFSVERPDGSNFTLKIRSTKLEDSAMYFCASSLGQPRYEQYFGPGTRLTVT.

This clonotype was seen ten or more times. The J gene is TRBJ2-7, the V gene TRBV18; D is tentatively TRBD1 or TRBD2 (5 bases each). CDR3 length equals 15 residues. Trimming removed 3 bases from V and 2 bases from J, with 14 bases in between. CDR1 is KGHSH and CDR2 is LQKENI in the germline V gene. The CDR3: CASSPQPGRTYEQYF. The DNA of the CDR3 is TGTGCCAGCTCACCTCAGCCGGGACGGACCTACGAGCAGTACTTC.

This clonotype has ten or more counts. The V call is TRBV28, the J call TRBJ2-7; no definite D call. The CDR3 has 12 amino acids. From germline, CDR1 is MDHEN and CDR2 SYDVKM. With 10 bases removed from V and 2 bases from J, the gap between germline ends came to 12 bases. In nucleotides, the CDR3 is TGTGCCACCGAGAGCCTAACCTACGAGCAGTACTTC. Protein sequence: CATESLTYEQYF.

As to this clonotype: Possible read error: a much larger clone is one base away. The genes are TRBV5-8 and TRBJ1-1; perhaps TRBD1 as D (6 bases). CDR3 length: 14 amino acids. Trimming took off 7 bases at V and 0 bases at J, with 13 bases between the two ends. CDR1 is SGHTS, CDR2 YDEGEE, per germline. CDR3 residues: CASGHRVMNTEAFF. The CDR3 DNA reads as TGTGCCAGCGGCCACAGGGTCATGAACACTGAAGCTTTCTTT.

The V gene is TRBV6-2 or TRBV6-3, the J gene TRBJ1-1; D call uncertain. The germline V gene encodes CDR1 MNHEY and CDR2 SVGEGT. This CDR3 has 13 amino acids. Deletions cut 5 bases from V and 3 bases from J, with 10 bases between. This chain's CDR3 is CASSEVGHTEAFF. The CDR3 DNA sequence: TGTGCCAGCAGTGAAGTAGGGCACACTGAAGCTTTCTTT.

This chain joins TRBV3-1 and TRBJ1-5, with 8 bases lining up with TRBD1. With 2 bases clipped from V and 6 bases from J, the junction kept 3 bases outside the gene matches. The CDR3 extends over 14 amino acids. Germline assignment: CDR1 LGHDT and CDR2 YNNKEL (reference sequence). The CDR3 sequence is CASSQQGAAQPQHF. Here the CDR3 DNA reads TGTGCCAGCAGCCAACAGGGGGCTGCTCAGCCCCAGCATTTT.

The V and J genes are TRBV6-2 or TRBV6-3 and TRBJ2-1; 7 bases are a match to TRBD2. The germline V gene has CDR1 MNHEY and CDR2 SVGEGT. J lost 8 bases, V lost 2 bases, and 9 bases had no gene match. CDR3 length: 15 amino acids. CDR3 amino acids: CASSYPASGGDEQFF. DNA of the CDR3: TGTGCCAGCAGTTACCCGGCTAGCGGCGGCGATGAGCAGTTCTTC.

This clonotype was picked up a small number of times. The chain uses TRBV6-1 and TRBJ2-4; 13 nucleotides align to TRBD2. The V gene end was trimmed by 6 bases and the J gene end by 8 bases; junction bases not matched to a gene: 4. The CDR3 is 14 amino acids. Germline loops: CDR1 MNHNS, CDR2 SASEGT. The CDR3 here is CASRRTSGSDIQYF. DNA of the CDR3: TGTGCCAGCAGAAGGACTAGCGGGAGTGACATTCAGTACTTC.

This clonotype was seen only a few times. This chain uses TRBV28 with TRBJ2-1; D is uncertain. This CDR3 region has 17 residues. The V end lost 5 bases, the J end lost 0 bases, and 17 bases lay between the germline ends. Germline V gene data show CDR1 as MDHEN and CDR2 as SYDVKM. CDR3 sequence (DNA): TGTGCCAGCAGTCAAACGCCCACACGGTCCTCCTACAATGAGCAGTTCTTC. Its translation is CASSQTPTRSSYNEQFF.

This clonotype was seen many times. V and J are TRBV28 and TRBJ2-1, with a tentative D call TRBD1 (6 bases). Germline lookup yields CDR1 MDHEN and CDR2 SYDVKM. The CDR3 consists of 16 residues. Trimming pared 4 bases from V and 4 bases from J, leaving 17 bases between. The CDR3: CASSSSKGHLYNEQFF. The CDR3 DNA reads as TGTGCCAGCAGTTCCTCGAAGGGACACCTTTACAATGAGCAGTTCTTC.

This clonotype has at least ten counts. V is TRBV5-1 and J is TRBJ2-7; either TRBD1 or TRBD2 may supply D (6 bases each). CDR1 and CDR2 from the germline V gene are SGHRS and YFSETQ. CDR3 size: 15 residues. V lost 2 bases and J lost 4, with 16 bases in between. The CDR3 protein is CASSLGTGRRYEQYF. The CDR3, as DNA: TGCGCCAGCAGCTTAGGAACAGGGAGGAGGTACGAGCAGTACTTC. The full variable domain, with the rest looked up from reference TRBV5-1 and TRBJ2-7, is KAGVTQTPRYLIKTRGQQVTLSCSPISGHRSVSWYQQTPGQGLQFLFEYFSETQRNKGNFPGRFSGRQFSNSRSEMNVSTLELGDSALYLCASSLGTGRRYEQYFGPGTRLTVT.

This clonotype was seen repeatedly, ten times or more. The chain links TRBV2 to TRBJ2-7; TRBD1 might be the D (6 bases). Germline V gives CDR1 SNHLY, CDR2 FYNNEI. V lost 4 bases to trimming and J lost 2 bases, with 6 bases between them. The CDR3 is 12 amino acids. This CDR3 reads CASSGQAYEQYF. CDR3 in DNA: TGTGCCAGCAGTGGACAGGCCTACGAGCAGTACTTC. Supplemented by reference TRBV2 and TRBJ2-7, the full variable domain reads EPEVTQTPSHQVTQMGQEVILRCVPISNHLYFYWYRQILGQKVEFLVSFYNNEISEKSEIFDDQFSVERPDGSNFTLKIRSTKLEDSAMYFCASSGQAYEQYFGPGTRLTVT.